This TCR beta chain was captured by sequencing in a study of a mutant IDH1 vaccine in newly diagnosed glioma. With regard to this clone: The antigen remains undetermined.

Sequenced by immunoSEQ multiplex PCR; TCRdb stores in-frame clones only, minus some. The profile shows some 57,000 clones, 80% to 85% of them singletons. As to time point: week 35, safety follow-up. In the vaccine, a single dose held 300 ug of the mutant IDH1 20-mer peptide, along with topical imiquimod. There were eight vaccinations for patients, given in weeks 1, 3, 5, 7, 11, 15, 19 and 23. Sequenced here: PBMCs, sampled from a glioma patient whose treatment included an IDH1 peptide vaccine. The sequence came from a woman aged 18-30 years with glioma.

CDR3 residues: CASSLAGTTSNEQFF. The CDR3 DNA reads TGCGCCAGCAGCTTGGCTGGGACTACCTCCAATGAGCAGTTCTTC. The V call is TRBV5-1, the J call TRBJ2-1; 7 bases agree with TRBD2. V was pared by 0 bases and J by 6 bases, with 6 bases of the junction left unmatched. This CDR3 comprises 15 residues. CDR1 SGHRS and CDR2 YFSETQ come from the germline V gene.